This T cell receptor (beta chain) originates from a study of T cells in Graves' hyperthyroidism and ophthalmopathy. Germline CDR1 DFQATT, CDR2 SNEGSKA (reference sequence). Termini included, the CDR3 measures 10 amino acids. The study, taken as a whole, reports: Ophthalmopathy and stable hyperthyroidism were told apart by a 13 V-J model.

To note about this clonotype: Its antigen is not known. The conserved closing phenylalanine or tryptophan is absent in this CDR3, likely reflecting a read error. The DNA is omitted, as the CDR3 cannot be located on it reliably, and the CDR3 follows TCRdb's listing.

Using RNA transcripts as the source, TCR beta CDR3 regions were amplified. HTBI primers drove first-round RT-PCR of the TCR CDR3. From the multiplex PCR reads, TCRdb called clonotypes with MiXCR, one entry per CDR3 protein. The table shows 600,000 or so distinct CDR3 sequences, with about 45% occurring only once. Across 18 months, stable Graves' hyperthyroidism was marked by no progression to ophthalmopathy. Newly diagnosed hyperthyroidism patients aged 18 to 65 years had disease lasting under 2 months. The study based diagnoses on clinical symptoms, serum thyroxine and TRAb, thyroid ultrasound and orbital computed tomography.

Sequencing was carried out using peripheral blood or thyroid tissue (not recorded which). This TCR derives from a young woman with Graves' hyperthyroidism. The rearrangement joins TRBV20-1 to TRBJ1-2. The CDR3 reads CSARVREGAY.